This T cell receptor (beta chain) was observed in a study of vaccination effects on CD4 cells after COVID-19. Germline-derived CDR1 and CDR2 are SGHNT and YENEEA. V lost 1 base, J lost 2 bases, and 9 bases lay in between. The CDR3 runs 14 residues. On this clone: Its target is unknown.

Using immunoSEQ multiplex PCR, the repertoire was profiled, and TCRdb retains in-frame clones only, with some absent. This table holds around 50,000 clones, 74% found once. Cultured cells yielded isolated CD4+ T cells after 10 days. A positive SARS-CoV-2 PCR test fell between March and December 2020. Each participant was given two doses of one vaccine (BNT162b2 or mRNA-1273). Sequenced here: CD4+ T cells from PBMCs cultured without peptide, sampled after COVID-19 vaccination. This clonotype was obtained from a human donor who had a prior SARS-CoV-2 infection. The gene calls are TRBV11-3 and TRBJ2-7, with D uncertain. CDR3 nucleotide sequence: TGTGCCAGCAGCTTAGGTAGGGCGGCCTACGAGCAGTACTTC. Protein: CASSLGRAAYEQYF.